Sequencing of this TCR beta chain was carried out in a study of T cell responses to AZD1222 COVID-19 vaccine. Data came from immunoSEQ multiplex PCR; TCRdb stores just in-frame clones and leaves some out. Here the sample spans some 150,000 clones, roughly 91% being singletons. Second-dose schedules of about 4 or about 12 weeks were combined. This clone appeared once. This sequence originates from an adult who received the AZD1222 COVID-19 vaccine. Material: peripheral blood, obtained 28 days after the second AZD1222 dose.

The DNA for the CDR3 is TGTGCCACCAGCATTGGGGACGGCAATCAGCCCCAGCATTTT. Its protein product is CATSIGDGNQPQHF. The rearrangement uses TRBV15 and TRBJ1-5, with D perhaps TRBD1 (5 bases). V lost 4 bases to trimming and J lost 2 bases, with 9 bases between them. The CDR3 runs 14 residues. Germline V gene lookup returns CDR1 LNHNV and CDR2 YYDKDF (reference sequence). The full variable domain, rest sourced from reference TRBV15 and TRBJ1-5, is DAMVIQNPRYQVTQFGKPVTLSCSQTLNHNVMYWYQQKSSQAPKLLFHYYDKDFNNEADTPDNFQSRRPNTSFCFLDIRSPGLGDTAMYLCATSIGDGNQPQHFGDGTRLSIL.